The rows below give T cell receptor beta chains drawn from one sample of a study of blood T cells in healthy people across ages. TCRdb independently ran MiXCR on the 5' RACE reads; one entry per CDR3 protein. The data show around 1.1 million distinct CDR3 sequences, around two fifths seen once. The sample was blood. These receptors all come from a man younger than 30 in good health. Both conserved end residues are part of each CDR3. The D gene is left open where the match is weak. Rows give clone size only sometimes, using once, few, many, or a class for an expanded clone.

abundance: .
v_gene: TRBV29-1
d_gene: TRBD1
j_gene: TRBJ2-1
CDR3nt: TGCAGCGTTGATAACAGGGGGTTGTACAATGAGCAGTTCTTC
CDR3aa: CSVDNRGLYNEQFF

abundance: few
v_gene: TRBV4-3
d_gene: .
j_gene: TRBJ2-3
CDR3nt: TGCGCCAGCAGCCAAGATCTGCCCTCACAGGATACGCAGTATTTT
CDR3aa: CASSQDLPSQDTQYF

abundance: many
v_gene: TRBV10-3
d_gene: TRBD1
j_gene: TRBJ2-1
CDR3nt: TGTGCCATCAGTGAAACTCCGGGACAGGGGGACGATGAGCAGTTCTTC
CDR3aa: CAISETPGQGDDEQFF

abundance: .
v_gene: TRBV7-3
d_gene: TRBD2
j_gene: TRBJ2-3
CDR3nt: TGTGCCAGCCAACTAGCGGGGGGGACAGATACGCAGTATTTT
CDR3aa: CASQLAGGTDTQYF

abundance: .
v_gene: TRBV2
d_gene: .
j_gene: TRBJ1-1
CDR3nt: TGTGCCACCTTGGGGGACCGGCGAATCACTGAAGCTTTCTTT
CDR3aa: CATLGDRRITEAFF

abundance: .
v_gene: TRBV10-3
d_gene: .
j_gene: TRBJ2-3
CDR3nt: TGTGCCATCAGTGATGGGGGGGAATGGGACACTGACACAGATACGCAGTATTTT
CDR3aa: CAISDGGEWDTDTDTQYF

abundance: once
v_gene: TRBV6-2/TRBV6-3
d_gene: .
j_gene: TRBJ2-7
CDR3nt: TGTGCCAGCAACATCCGGGCCGACACCTACGAGCAGTACTTC
CDR3aa: CASNIRADTYEQYF

abundance: few
v_gene: TRBV7-2
d_gene: .
j_gene: TRBJ1-1
CDR3nt: TGTGCCAGCAGCTTAGCGTCGGGTGAAGCTTTCTTT
CDR3aa: CASSLASGEAFF

abundance: .
v_gene: TRBV6-6
d_gene: .
j_gene: TRBJ1-4
CDR3nt: TGTGCCAGCACCCCTACGGACAGCGGTAATGAAAAACTGTTTTTT
CDR3aa: CASTPTDSGNEKLFF

abundance: .
v_gene: TRBV27
d_gene: .
j_gene: TRBJ2-1
CDR3nt: TGTGCCAGCAGTTCGCTTGCTTGGCTTAATGAGCAGTTCTTC
CDR3aa: CASSSLAWLNEQFF

abundance: .
v_gene: TRBV27
d_gene: .
j_gene: TRBJ1-1
CDR3nt: TGTGCCAGCAGTTTATCCCCAGCGGGCAGGGTTGAAGCTTTCTTT
CDR3aa: CASSLSPAGRVEAFF

abundance: .
v_gene: TRBV6-4
d_gene: TRBD1
j_gene: TRBJ1-2
CDR3nt: TGTGCCAGCAGAATCCTGGGGGACAGGGTCTATGGCTACACCTTC
CDR3aa: CASRILGDRVYGYTF

abundance: few
v_gene: TRBV5-1
d_gene: TRBD2
j_gene: TRBJ2-1
CDR3nt: TGCGCCAGCAGCTTGGCCGTAACTAGCGGAGGGAAGTTCTTC
CDR3aa: CASSLAVTSGGKFF

abundance: .
v_gene: TRBV12-3/TRBV12-4
d_gene: .
j_gene: TRBJ1-6
CDR3nt: TGTGCCAGCAGACTTACCCAGTCACCCCCCCACTTT
CDR3aa: CASRLTQSPPHF

abundance: few
v_gene: TRBV24-1
d_gene: .
j_gene: TRBJ1-5
CDR3nt: TGTGCCACCAGTGATTTCGCAGATCAGCCCCAGCATTTT
CDR3aa: CATSDFADQPQHF

abundance: .
v_gene: TRBV27
d_gene: TRBD1
j_gene: TRBJ1-5
CDR3nt: TGTGCCAGCAGTTTATGGTCTGGGACAGATAATCAGCCCCAGCATTTT
CDR3aa: CASSLWSGTDNQPQHF

abundance: .
v_gene: TRBV7-2
d_gene: TRBD1
j_gene: TRBJ2-1
CDR3nt: TGTGCCAGCAGCTCCGCAGGGGGCCGGATCAATGAGCAGTTCTTC
CDR3aa: CASSSAGGRINEQFF

abundance: .
v_gene: TRBV2
d_gene: TRBD2
j_gene: TRBJ2-1
CDR3nt: TGTGCCAGCAGTGACCAGGGTTACGGGGGGAATGAGCAGTTCTTC
CDR3aa: CASSDQGYGGNEQFF

abundance: .
v_gene: TRBV7-2
d_gene: .
j_gene: TRBJ1-5
CDR3nt: TGTGCCAGCAGCCAAACAGGGTCGAGGGGTCAGCCCCAGCATTTT
CDR3aa: CASSQTGSRGQPQHF

abundance: .
v_gene: TRBV4-1
d_gene: .
j_gene: TRBJ1-1
CDR3nt: TGCGCCAGCAGCCAAGTCGACTACTACACTGAAGCTTTCTTT
CDR3aa: CASSQVDYYTEAFF

abundance: .
v_gene: TRBV27
d_gene: .
j_gene: TRBJ2-3
CDR3nt: TGTGTCAGCAGTGCGGCCTTCCTCGCAGATACGCAGTATTTT
CDR3aa: CVSSAAFLADTQYF

abundance: .
v_gene: TRBV7-2
d_gene: .
j_gene: TRBJ1-1
CDR3nt: TGTGCCGGCAGCTTAATGGACAGAATGAACACTGAAGCTTTCTTT
CDR3aa: CAGSLMDRMNTEAFF

abundance: once
v_gene: TRBV29-1
d_gene: .
j_gene: TRBJ1-2
CDR3nt: TGCAGCGTTTACATCTCGCGACAGTTAAATGGCTACACCTTC
CDR3aa: CSVYISRQLNGYTF